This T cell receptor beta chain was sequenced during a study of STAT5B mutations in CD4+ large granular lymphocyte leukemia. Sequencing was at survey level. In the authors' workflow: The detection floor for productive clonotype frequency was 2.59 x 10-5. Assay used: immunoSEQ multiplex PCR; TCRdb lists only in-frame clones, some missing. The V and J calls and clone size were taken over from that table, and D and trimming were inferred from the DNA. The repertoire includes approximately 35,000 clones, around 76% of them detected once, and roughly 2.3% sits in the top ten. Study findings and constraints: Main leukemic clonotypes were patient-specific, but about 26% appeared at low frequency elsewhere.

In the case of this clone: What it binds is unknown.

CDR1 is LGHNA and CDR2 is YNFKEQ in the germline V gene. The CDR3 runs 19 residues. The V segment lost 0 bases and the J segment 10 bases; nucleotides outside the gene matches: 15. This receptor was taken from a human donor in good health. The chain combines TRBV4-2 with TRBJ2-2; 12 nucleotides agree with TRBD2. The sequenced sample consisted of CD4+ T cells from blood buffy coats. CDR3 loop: CASSQDTSGGLTVILELFF. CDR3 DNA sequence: TGTGCCAGCAGCCAAGACACTAGCGGGGGGCTCACCGTAATCTTGGAGCTGTTTTTT.